This T cell receptor beta chain was observed in a study of cytomegalovirus exposure and HLA in healthy donors. The PCR was carried out with 60 Vbeta primers and 13 Jbeta primers. The assay was immunoSEQ multiplex PCR, and TCRdb's table has in-frame clones only and misses some. The sample holds 200,000 to 250,000 clones; approximately 82% are singletons and the top ten take over 0.55%. Trimming removed 2 bases at V and 4 bases at J, with 9 bases between. Per the germline V gene, CDR1 is SGHNT and CDR2 is YYREEE (reference sequence). CDR3 length: 14 residues. The sequence came from a man between 18 and 35 years old in good health and CMV-seronegative. The specimen sequenced was PBMCs. The chain couples TRBV5-4 to TRBJ2-2; a weak D match, TRBD1 (5 bases). In DNA form, the CDR3 reads TGTGCCAGCAGCTTACAGGATGGCACCGGGGAGCTGTTTTTT. Amino acid sequence: CASSLQDGTGELFF. The variable domain in full, with the rest retrieved from reference TRBV5-4 and TRBJ2-2, is ETGVTQSPTHLIKTRGQQVTLRCSSQSGHNTVSWYQQALGQGPQFIFQYYREEENGRGNFPPRFSGLQFPNYSSELNVNALELDDSALYLCASSLQDGTGELFFGEGSRLTVL.